This T cell receptor beta chain was sequenced in a study of blood T cells in healthy people across ages. Study summary: Per every two T cells, about one barcoded beta molecule was captured by template switching.

The germline CDR1 and CDR2 sequences are SGHRS and YFSETQ. V lost 4 bases, J lost 4 bases, and 5 bases stayed unmatched. The CDR3 loop spans 15 amino acids. On this clonotype itself: What it recognizes is unknown.

Primers used in a second PCR of about 6 to 11 cycles were a sample-barcoded 5' primer and a J-beta primer mix. The template-switch adaptor was a 5' adaptor with 12 random nucleotides. It tagged each cDNA molecule. Via MiXCR, TCRdb re-called the 5' RACE reads, giving one row per CDR3 protein. The data show roughly 1,700,000 distinct CDR3 sequences, roughly 30% seen once. Study results and limitations: Naive T cell percentage strongly correlated with TCR beta diversity. Age advanced and TCR beta diversity per million T cells fell, roughly linearly.

This chain uses TRBV5-1 with TRBJ2-5, with 12 bases fitting TRBD1. Sequenced input: blood. The source of this sequence is a woman younger than 45 in good health. The CDR3 sequence is CASSPGTGGVETQYF. Written as DNA, the CDR3 is TGCGCCAGCAGCCCCGGGACAGGGGGCGTAGAGACCCAGTACTTC.